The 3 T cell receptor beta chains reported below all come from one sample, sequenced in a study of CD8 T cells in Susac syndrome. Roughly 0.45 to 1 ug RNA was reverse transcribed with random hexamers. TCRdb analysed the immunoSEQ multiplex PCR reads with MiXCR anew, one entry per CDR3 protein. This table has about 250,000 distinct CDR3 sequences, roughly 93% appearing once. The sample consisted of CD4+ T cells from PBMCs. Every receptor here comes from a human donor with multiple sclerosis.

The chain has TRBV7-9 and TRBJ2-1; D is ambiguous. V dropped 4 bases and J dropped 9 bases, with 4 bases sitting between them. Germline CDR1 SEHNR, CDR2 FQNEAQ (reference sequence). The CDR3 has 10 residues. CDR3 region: CASSSGEQFF. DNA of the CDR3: TGTGCCAGCAGCTCCGGTGAGCAGTTCTTC.

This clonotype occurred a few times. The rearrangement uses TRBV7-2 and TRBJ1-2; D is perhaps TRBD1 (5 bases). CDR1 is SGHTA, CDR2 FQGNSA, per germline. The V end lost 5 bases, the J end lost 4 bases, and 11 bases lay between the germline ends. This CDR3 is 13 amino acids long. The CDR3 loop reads CASSPRDSYGYTF. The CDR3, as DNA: TGTGCCAGCAGCCCCAGGGATAGCTATGGCTACACCTTC.

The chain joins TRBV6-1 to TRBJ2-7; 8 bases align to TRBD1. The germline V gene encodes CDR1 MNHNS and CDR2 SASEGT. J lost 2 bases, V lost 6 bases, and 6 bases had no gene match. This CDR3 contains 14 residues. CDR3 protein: CASRETGGTYEQYF. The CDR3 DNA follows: TGTGCCAGCAGGGAAACAGGGGGAACCTACGAGCAGTACTTC.